These 8 T cell receptor beta chains originate from one sample sequenced in a study of blood T cell repertoires in COVID-19. Repertoires were generated with immunoSEQ multiplex PCR, while TCRdb's copy carries only in-frame clones and drops some. Of about 260,000 clones detected, 75% to 90% appear once; the ten largest clones hold roughly 2%. Specimen: peripheral blood. The receptors originated from a young man with active or convalescent COVID-19.

This chain uses TRBV11-2 with TRBJ2-7, with D perhaps matching TRBD2 (6 bases). The CDR3 extends over 16 amino acids. Germline V gene sequence: CDR1 SGHAT, CDR2 FQNNGV. V dropped 0 bases and J dropped 0 bases, with 12 bases sitting between them. CDR3 loop: CASSLDLAPSSYEQYF. CDR3 DNA: TGTGCCAGCAGCTTAGATCTAGCGCCTTCCTCCTACGAGCAGTACTTC.

This clone was seen only once. This chain connects TRBV6-2 or TRBV6-3 to TRBJ1-1; D is possibly TRBD1 (5 bases). The V end lost 2 bases, the J end lost 6 bases, and 13 bases lay between the germline ends. The CDR3 runs 14 residues. Germline-derived CDR1 and CDR2 are MNHEY and SVGEGT. CDR3 residues: CASSYQGLVSEAFF. CDR3 bases: TGTGCCAGCAGTTACCAGGGCTTAGTCTCTGAAGCTTTCTTT.

V is TRBV19 and J is TRBJ1-2; perhaps TRBD1 as D (5 bases). Germline assignment: CDR1 LNHDA and CDR2 SQIVND (reference sequence). The CDR3 is made up of 14 amino acids. V was trimmed by 7 bases and J by 3 bases, leaving 15 bases between them. The CDR3 protein is CASTGRGGDYGYTF. The CDR3 DNA is TGTGCCAGTACGGGGCGGGGCGGAGACTATGGCTACACCTTC.

This chain links TRBV6-5 with TRBJ1-4; tentative D call: TRBD1 (6 bases). V gave up 8 bases and J gave up 8 bases, with 15 bases separating them. The CDR3 runs 13 residues. Per germline, CDR1 MNHEY and CDR2 SVGAGI. CDR3 sequence reads: CASSRGWNEKLFF. The CDR3 bases are TGTGCCAGCTCCAGGGGATGGAACGAAAAACTGTTTTTT.

The J gene is TRBJ1-4, the V gene TRBV11-2; TRBD1 matches at 8 bases. Germline assignment: CDR1 SGHAT and CDR2 FQNNGV. The CDR3 sequence is 16 residues long. The junction had 8 bases not matched to a gene; V was cut back by 5 bases and J by 3 bases. CDR3 sequence: CASSQEQGEANEKLFF. CDR3 coding DNA: TGTGCCAGCAGCCAAGAACAGGGGGAGGCTAATGAAAAACTGTTTTTT. Full variable domain (missing parts from reference TRBV11-2 and TRBJ1-4): EAGVAQSPRYKIIEKRQSVAFWCNPISGHATLYWYQQILGQGPKLLIQFQNNGVVDDSQLPKDRFSAERLKGVDSTLKIQPAKLEDSAVYLCASSQEQGEANEKLFFGSGTQLSVL.

A few counts support this clone. This rearrangement joins TRBV27 to TRBJ1-1; TRBD1 matches 7 bases. Unmatched junction bases numbered 9, after V lost 2 bases and J lost 3 bases. Germline V lookup: CDR1 MNHEY, CDR2 SMNVEV (reference sequence). The CDR3 has 16 amino acids. The CDR3 protein is CASSLRKDRVDTEAFF. Here the CDR3 DNA reads TGTGCCAGCAGTTTACGGAAAGACAGGGTTGACACTGAAGCTTTCTTT.

V is TRBV19 and J is TRBJ2-2; 8 positions agree with TRBD1. CDR1 LNHDA and CDR2 SQIVND come from the germline V gene (reference sequence). Germline trimming cut 7 bases from V and 5 bases from J; bases unmatched to any gene: 9. The CDR3 length is 15 residues. CDR3 protein: CASKRGQGNTGELFF. As DNA, the CDR3 is TGTGCCAGTAAGCGAGGACAGGGAAATACCGGGGAGCTGTTTTTT.

This rearrangement joins TRBV7-2 to TRBJ1-1; D is unresolved. Germline CDR1 reads SGHTA; CDR2 reads FQGNSA. V was shortened by 5 bases and J by 4 bases, with 14 bases between the two germline ends. CDR3 length equals 14 residues. CDR3 bases: TGTGCCAGCAGCCCCTCTTGGGGAGCCACTGAAGCTTTCTTT. It translates to CASSPSWGATEAFF.